This entry features one TCR beta chain sequence. The data were obtained in a study of blood T cell repertoires in COVID-19. Study summary: Acute-phase and convalescent COVID-19 samples originated in the United States, Italy and Spain. PBMCs, B-cell-depleted T cells, or T cells provided the cDNA or gDNA that made up the material.

Germline lookup yields CDR1 MNHEY and CDR2 SMNVEV (reference sequence). The CDR3 covers 15 residues. The J segment lost 4 bases and the V segment lost 3 bases, leaving 5 bases of the junction unmatched. In the original workflow: Nucleated cell number was recorded as an estimate derived from reference gene primer amplification. Sequencing used immunoSEQ multiplex PCR; TCRdb keeps in-frame clones, though not all of them. That table is the source of V, J and clone size, and D and trimming were worked out from the DNA. The sample has 55,000 to 95,000 clones, roughly 79% seen once; the top ten hold 20% to 25%.

The rearrangement joins TRBV27 to TRBJ2-7, with 11 bases identical to TRBD2. The sequencing sample was made of peripheral blood. This receptor was obtained from a woman in her 70s with acute or convalescent COVID-19. The CDR3 DNA follows: TGTGCCAGCAGTTTCTCAACTAGCGGGAGTTACGAGCAGTACTTC. Amino acid sequence: CASSFSTSGSYEQYF.